Shown below are 27 T cell receptor beta chains from a single sample sequenced in a study of blood T cell repertoires in COVID-19. The protocol was immunoSEQ multiplex PCR, while the TCRdb copy is restricted to in-frame clones and leaves out a portion. The sample holds approximately 110,000 clones, around nine tenths seen once. The sample consisted of peripheral blood. The origin of the receptors is a woman in her sixties or seventies who had recovered from COVID-19.

This clone was detected only once. The V and J genes are TRBV9 and TRBJ1-3; D remains ambiguous. CDR1 is SGDLS and CDR2 is YYNGEE in the germline V gene. There are 14 residues in the CDR3. V lost 3 bases, J lost 0 bases, and 7 bases lay in between. The CDR3 nucleotides read TGTGCCAGCAGCGCAGTGAACTCTGGAAACACCATATATTTT. Its protein product is CASSAVNSGNTIYF.

The CDR3 region is CASTTRLAGHQETQYF. The CDR3, as DNA: TGTGCCAGCACCACTCGACTAGCGGGGCATCAAGAGACCCAGTACTTC. V gene TRBV28 combines with J gene TRBJ2-5; the match to TRBD2 covers 11 bases. Germline assignment: CDR1 MDHEN and CDR2 SYDVKM. The length of the CDR3 is 16 residues. With 7 bases clipped from V and 2 bases from J, the junction kept 9 bases outside the gene matches.

V gene TRBV5-6 combines with J gene TRBJ2-7; maybe TRBD1 (6 bases). This CDR3 is built from 12 residues. Germline V CDR1 and CDR2: SGHDT, YYEEEE. The V end lost 7 bases, the J end lost 9 bases, and 17 bases lay between the germline ends. The chain's CDR3 is CASSYTGNGQYF. As DNA, the CDR3 is TGTGCCAGCTCCTATACAGGGAACGGGCAGTACTTC.

J is TRBJ1-4 and V is TRBV6-5; D is unclear. The germline V gene has CDR1 MNHEY and CDR2 SVGAGI. The CDR3 is made up of 15 amino acids. Trimming removed 2 bases at V and 8 bases at J, with 15 bases between. CDR3 protein: CASSYRTEGSEKLFF. CDR3 nucleotides: TGTGCCAGCAGTTACAGAACAGAAGGAAGCGAAAAACTGTTTTTT.

The CDR3 loop reads CASSPRQGYQETQYF. The CDR3 DNA reads TGTGCCAGCTCACCCCGACAGGGTTATCAGGAGACCCAGTACTTC. This sequence joins TRBV18 and TRBJ2-5; 7 bases map to TRBD1. This CDR3 is built from 15 residues. Germline V gives CDR1 KGHSH, CDR2 LQKENI. J was trimmed by 5 bases and V by 3 bases; bases with no gene match: 9.

This sequence joins TRBV19 and TRBJ2-7; weak D call: TRBD1 (6 bases). This CDR3 region has 14 residues. Germline V CDR1 and CDR2: LNHDA, SQIVND (reference sequence). V lost 5 bases and J 1 base, leaving 12 bases between the germline ends. The CDR3 is CASSVGAMSYEQYF. DNA of the CDR3: TGTGCCAGTAGTGTGGGGGCGATGTCCTACGAGCAGTACTTC. Full variable domain (missing parts from reference TRBV19 and TRBJ2-7): DGGITQSPKYLFRKEGQNVTLSCEQNLNHDAMYWYRQDPGQGLRLIYYSQIVNDFQKGDIAEGYSVSREKKESFPLTVTSAQKNPTAFYLCASSVGAMSYEQYFGPGTRLTVT.

The chain carries TRBV7-3 and TRBJ2-1; the D gene is possibly TRBD2 (6 bases). From germline, CDR1 is SGHTA and CDR2 FQGTGA. The CDR3 length is 12 residues. V lost 6 bases to trimming and J lost 7 bases, with 10 bases between them. The CDR3 protein is CASRGTGNEQFF. The DNA for the CDR3 is TGTGCCAGCAGAGGGACTGGGAATGAGCAGTTCTTC.

This chain uses TRBV2 with TRBJ1-5; the D is unclear. The V end was cut by 7 bases, the J end by 6 bases, with 13 bases between. The CDR3 extends over 13 amino acids. Germline CDR1 SNHLY, CDR2 FYNNEI. The CDR3 reads CASKERVGQPQHF. The CDR3, as DNA: TGTGCCAGCAAAGAAAGAGTCGGTCAGCCCCAGCATTTT.

The CDR3 DNA reads TGTGCCAGCAGTCTGATCCCCCTACTAGCAGGGACGGATACGCAGTATTTT. Translated, it gives CASSLIPLLAGTDTQYF. The chain carries TRBV27 and TRBJ2-3; the D gene is possibly TRBD2 (6 bases). Trimming pared 5 bases from V and 6 bases from J, leaving 24 bases between. CDR1 and CDR2 from the germline V gene are MNHEY and SMNVEV (reference sequence). This CDR3 spans 17 amino acids.

The rearrangement uses TRBV4-3 and TRBJ2-5; tentative D call: TRBD1 (5 bases). The germline V gene has CDR1 LGHNA and CDR2 YSLEER. The CDR3 runs to 13 residues. Between the trimmed V and J ends, which lost 0 bases and 10 bases, there was a span of 12 bases. CDR3 sequence reads: CASSQDRQGIQYF. The CDR3 nucleotides are TGCGCCAGCAGCCAAGATCGTCAGGGTATCCAGTACTTC.

The chain is built from TRBV10-3 and TRBJ1-1, with 9 bases fitting TRBD1. J was trimmed by 3 bases and V by 5 bases; bases with no gene match: 4. Germline-derived CDR1 and CDR2 are ENHRY and SYGVKD. The CDR3 consists of 14 residues. As DNA, the CDR3 is TGTGCCATCAGTCCCGACAGGGGGGACACTGAAGCTTTCTTT. This sequence encodes CAISPDRGDTEAFF.

The chain joins TRBV15 to TRBJ2-1, with 11 nucleotides matching TRBD1. From germline, CDR1 is LNHNV and CDR2 YYDKDF (reference sequence). Trimming at V came to 5 bases and at J to 0 bases, leaving 0 bases not matched to a gene. CDR3 length: 15 amino acids. The CDR3 spells CATSGTGGSYNEQFF. As DNA, the CDR3 is TGTGCCACCAGCGGGACAGGGGGCTCCTACAATGAGCAGTTCTTC.

V gene TRBV6-5 combines with J gene TRBJ1-5, with D possibly being TRBD1 (6 bases). This CDR3 contains 15 residues. V shed 5 bases and J shed 1 base, with 12 bases lying between them. CDR1 is MNHEY and CDR2 is SVGAGI in the germline V gene. The CDR3, as DNA: TGTGCCAGCAGTCCCAGGGGCGCAAGCAATCAGCCCCAGCATTTT. This codes for CASSPRGASNQPQHF.

CDR3 loop: CATSDDRSYNEQFF. The CDR3 DNA follows: TGTGCCACCAGTGATGACAGGTCGTACAATGAGCAGTTCTTC. This chain links TRBV24-1 with TRBJ2-1; weak D call: TRBD1 (6 bases). CDR3 length: 14 amino acids. Germline V lookup: CDR1 KGHDR, CDR2 SFDVKD. Trimming shortened V by 3 bases and J by 4 bases, and 9 bases separated the two germline ends.

This chain uses TRBV7-2 with TRBJ2-1; the match to TRBD2 covers 7 bases. The germline V gene encodes CDR1 SGHTA and CDR2 FQGNSA. The CDR3 loop spans 15 amino acids. Losses at the gene ends were 2 bases for V and 7 bases for J; bases not matched to a gene: 8. The CDR3 DNA is TGTGCCAGCAGCTTATTCGGGACTACCCCTAATGAGCAGTTCTTC. Translated: CASSLFGTTPNEQFF.

V usage is TRBV6-2 or TRBV6-3 and J usage is TRBJ1-2; D unclear. Trimming removed 6 bases from V and 6 bases from J, with 8 bases in between. Germline CDR1 reads MNHEY; CDR2 reads SVGEGT. The CDR3 contains 11 residues. CDR3 region: CASSPGDGYTF. CDR3 nucleotide sequence: TGTGCCAGCAGCCCCGGGGATGGCTACACCTTC.

This clone was detected only a few times. The chain has TRBV4-2 and TRBJ2-7; TRBD2 agrees at 10 bases. The ends lost 2 bases at V and 1 base at J; junction bases unmatched: 11. CDR1 is LGHNA, CDR2 YNFKEQ, per germline. This CDR3 spans 18 amino acids. The CDR3 bases are TGTGCCAGCAGCCAATCAGGAAGCGGGGGGGCCGGGTCCTACGAGCAGTACTTC. Its translation: CASSQSGSGGAGSYEQYF.

The chain couples TRBV2 to TRBJ1-5; 7 positions agree with TRBD1. V shed 7 bases and J 5 bases; nucleotides not matched to a gene: 5. CDR1 and CDR2 from the germline V gene are SNHLY and FYNNEI. The CDR3 runs to 13 residues. CDR3 protein: CASTTGSYQPQHF. CDR3 nucleotides: TGTGCCAGCACGACAGGGAGTTATCAGCCCCAGCATTTT.

This chain joins TRBV28 and TRBJ1-1; possibly TRBD1 for D (5 bases). V was trimmed by 4 bases and J by 5 bases, leaving 14 bases between them. This CDR3 has 14 amino acids. CDR1 is MDHEN, CDR2 SYDVKM, per germline. CDR3 sequence (DNA): TGTGCCAGCAGTTCCGCGGGGCGCCGGACTGAAGCTTTCTTT. Protein: CASSSAGRRTEAFF.

The gene calls are TRBV6-2 or TRBV6-3 and TRBJ1-2; 7 positions match TRBD1. V lost 5 bases, J lost 8 bases, and 8 bases stayed unmatched. Germline assignment: CDR1 MNHEY and CDR2 SVGEGT. CDR3 length equals 13 residues. As DNA, the CDR3 is TGTGCCAGCAGTATGACAGGGTACAGAGGCTACACCTTC. This sequence encodes CASSMTGYRGYTF.

The V call is TRBV7-8, the J call TRBJ2-5; the match to TRBD2 covers 8 bases. The CDR3 is made up of 13 amino acids. V shed 5 bases and J 3 bases; nucleotides not matched to a gene: 2. Per germline, CDR1 SGHVS and CDR2 FQNEAQ. The CDR3 DNA follows: TGTGCCAGCAGCCCGGGACTAGAAGAGACCCAGTACTTC. It translates to CASSPGLEETQYF.

The V call is TRBV3-1 (or the pseudogene TRBV3-2), the J call TRBJ2-2; a weak D match, TRBD1 (6 bases). CDR3 length: 15 amino acids. CDR1 is LGHDT, CDR2 YNNKEL, per germline (reference sequence). V was clipped by 4 bases and J by 1 base, with 10 bases between them. Here the CDR3 DNA reads TGTGCCAGCAGCCTAACAGGGAGGAACACCGGGGAGCTGTTTTTT. Its translation: CASSLTGRNTGELFF.

CDR3 residues: CASSTGVVGTNYNEQFF. In DNA form, the CDR3 reads TGTGCCAGTAGTACAGGGGTGGTAGGGACTAATTACAATGAGCAGTTCTTC. The gene calls are TRBV19 and TRBJ2-1, with a possible D match to TRBD2 (7 bases). V dropped 4 bases and J dropped 4 bases, with 20 bases sitting between them. Per germline, CDR1 LNHDA and CDR2 SQIVND (reference sequence). This CDR3 comprises 17 residues.

The V and J genes are TRBV18 and TRBJ2-6; D uncertain. CDR3 size: 15 residues. V shed 6 bases and J shed 1 base, with 10 bases lying between them. Germline CDR1 and CDR2: KGHSH and LQKENI. The CDR3 nucleotides are TGTGCCAGCTCGCCCCGAGGATCTGGGGCCAACGTCCTGACTTTC. Translation gives CASSPRGSGANVLTF. The full variable domain, completed using reference TRBV18 and TRBJ2-6, is NAGVMQNPRHLVRRRGQEARLRCSPMKGHSHVYWYRQLPEEGLKFMVYLQKENIIDESGMPKERFSAEFPKEGPSILRIQQVVRGDSAAYFCASSPRGSGANVLTFGAGSRLTVL.

This clone came up a few times. The V gene is TRBV5-1, the J gene TRBJ1-6; 7 positions match TRBD1. V lost 4 bases to trimming and J lost 14 bases; unmatched junction nucleotides: 12. This CDR3 spans 14 amino acids. Per germline, CDR1 SGHRS and CDR2 YFSETQ. CDR3 sequence (DNA): TGCGCCAGCAGCCCTCAGGGACAGCGACTTTCCCTCCACTTT. Its translation: CASSPQGQRLSLHF.

The gene calls are TRBV4-1 and TRBJ2-3; weak D call: TRBD2 (6 bases). CDR1 MGHRA and CDR2 YSYEKL come from the germline V gene. This CDR3 comprises 17 residues. V was trimmed by 0 bases and J by 1 base, leaving 14 bases between them. The CDR3 coding sequence is TGCGCCAGCAGCCAAGAAACCGGGACTTGGGGCACAGATACGCAGTATTTT. Protein sequence: CASSQETGTWGTDTQYF.

This chain connects TRBV11-3 to TRBJ1-3; D ambiguous. The CDR3 loop spans 13 amino acids. V was trimmed by 3 bases and J by 4 bases, leaving 7 bases between them. Germline V gives CDR1 SGHNT, CDR2 YENEEA. CDR3 coding DNA: TGTGCCAGCAGCTTGACACTCGGAAACACCATATATTTT. Protein: CASSLTLGNTIYF. Full variable domain (remainder filled in from reference TRBV11-3 and TRBJ1-3): EAGVVQSPRYKIIEKKQPVAFWCNPISGHNTLYWYLQNLGQGPELLIRYENEEAVDDSQLPKDRFSAERLKGVDSTLKIQPAELGDSAVYLCASSLTLGNTIYFGEGSWLTVV.